These 16 T cell receptor beta chains were all obtained from the same sample, sequenced in a study of OX40 agonist ivuxolimab in advanced cancers. TCRdb's table, derived via immunoSEQ multiplex PCR, lists solely in-frame clones and lacks some. The sample yields about 58,000 clones, just over 85% seen once. The input for sequencing was CD4+ or CD8+ T cells sorted from blood, taken in a trial of the OX40 agonist ivuxolimab. These receptors originate from an adult with an advanced solid tumor such as melanoma, head and neck, liver or kidney cancer.

The count of this clone is one. J is TRBJ1-4 and V is TRBV19; no reliable D call. The ends were cut back, 6 bases at V and 0 bases at J, with 14 bases in the middle. The length of the CDR3 is 16 residues. The germline CDR1 and CDR2 sequences are LNHDA and SQIVND (reference sequence). The CDR3 sequence is CASRGNSLATNEKLFF. DNA for the CDR3: TGTGCCAGTAGAGGAAACAGCCTCGCAACTAATGAAAAACTGTTTTTT.

The chain has TRBV28 and TRBJ1-3; D not resolved. Germline lookup yields CDR1 MDHEN and CDR2 SYDVKM. V was cut by 11 bases and J by 0 bases, with 11 bases left in between. This CDR3 has 13 residues. The CDR3 coding sequence is TGTGCCCTACGGGAGCCCTCTGGAAACACCATATATTTT. It encodes CALREPSGNTIYF.

V usage is TRBV2 and J usage is TRBJ1-2; D not resolved. Germline V gene lookup returns CDR1 SNHLY and CDR2 FYNNEI. Trimming shortened V by 3 bases and J by 7 bases, and 12 bases separated the two germline ends. The CDR3 has 13 residues. The CDR3 nucleotides are TGTGCCAGCAGTGATAACGGCTTCTTTGGCTACACCTTC. Translation: CASSDNGFFGYTF.

The chain couples TRBV5-1 to TRBJ2-2; a weak D match, TRBD1 (5 bases). Trimming removed 1 base from V and 6 bases from J, with 16 bases in between. CDR3 length equals 16 residues. Germline V lookup: CDR1 SGHRS, CDR2 YFSETQ. The CDR3 here is CASSLSQGVLAGELFF. The CDR3, as DNA: TGCGCCAGCAGCTTGTCCCAAGGGGTTTTGGCCGGGGAGCTGTTTTTT.

J is TRBJ1-1 and V is TRBV7-3, with 7 bases matching TRBD1. The ends lost 6 bases at V and 2 bases at J; junction bases unmatched: 6. CDR1 is SGHTA, CDR2 FQGTGA, per germline. This CDR3 contains 14 residues. CDR3: CASSPTGANTEAFF. CDR3 sequence (DNA): TGTGCCAGCAGTCCCACAGGGGCTAACACTGAAGCTTTCTTT.

This chain links TRBV5-1 with TRBJ1-1; tentative D call: TRBD1 (6 bases). Germline CDR1 reads SGHRS; CDR2 reads YFSETQ. CDR3 length: 15 residues. V lost 4 bases, J lost 3 bases, and 16 bases lay in between. The CDR3 sequence: CASSTRGTIDTEAFF. In DNA form, the CDR3 reads TGCGCCAGCAGCACCAGGGGCACGATTGACACTGAAGCTTTCTTT.

For the CDR3, the DNA is TGTGCCAGTAGCTACTACGGATCCAATCAGCCCCAGCATTTT. Protein product: CASSYYGSNQPQHF. The rearrangement joins TRBV19 to TRBJ1-5; D is ambiguous. V was shortened by 6 bases and J by 3 bases, with 12 bases between the two germline ends. CDR3 size: 14 residues. CDR1 is LNHDA and CDR2 is SQIVND in the germline V gene (reference sequence).

The chain uses TRBV10-3 and TRBJ2-5; 10 bases agree with TRBD2. J lost 5 bases, V lost 2 bases, and 8 bases had no gene match. The CDR3 covers 16 residues. Germline-derived CDR1 and CDR2 are ENHRY and SYGVKD. The CDR3 loop is CAISEGWTSGLETQYF. The CDR3 coding sequence is TGTGCCATCAGTGAGGGGTGGACTAGCGGTTTGGAGACCCAGTACTTC.

The chain has TRBV4-2 and TRBJ2-3; D possibly matches TRBD1 or TRBD2 (6 bases each). V lost 0 bases and J 4 bases, leaving 17 bases between the germline ends. CDR1 and CDR2 (germline): LGHNA, YNFKEQ. The CDR3 runs 17 residues. The chain's CDR3 is CASSQEGGRTGADTQYF. In DNA form, the CDR3 reads TGTGCCAGCAGCCAAGAAGGGGGGCGGACGGGTGCAGATACGCAGTATTTT.

This chain links TRBV10-3 with TRBJ2-5; D tentatively fits TRBD1 or TRBD2 (6 bases each). CDR1 is ENHRY, CDR2 SYGVKD, per germline. This CDR3 comprises 15 residues. The V end was cut by 0 bases, the J end by 1 base, with 9 bases between. The CDR3 here is CAISESGGGQETQYF. The CDR3 DNA is TGTGCCATCAGTGAGTCAGGAGGGGGCCAAGAGACCCAGTACTTC.

The CDR3 reads CASSVQGGGAADTQYF. The CDR3 DNA reads as TGTGCCAGCAGTGTACAAGGAGGGGGGGCCGCAGATACGCAGTATTTT. The chain is built from TRBV6-1 and TRBJ2-3, with D possibly matching TRBD2 (7 bases). The V end lost 4 bases, the J end lost 4 bases, and 18 bases lay between the germline ends. The CDR3 is 16 residues long. The germline gives CDR1 MNHNS, CDR2 SASEGT.

This chain links TRBV29-1 with TRBJ1-1; TRBD1 is a possible D gene (5 bases). The CDR3 has 13 residues. Germline V CDR1 and CDR2: SQVTM, ANQGSEA. V was cut by 3 bases and J by 4 bases, with 12 bases left in between. For the CDR3, the DNA is TGCAGCGTTGATCGGGGGGTGGGCACTGAAGCTTTCTTT. Residues: CSVDRGVGTEAFF.

This clone has a handful of counts. This rearrangement joins TRBV15 to TRBJ1-4, with 8 nucleotides matching TRBD1. The CDR3 sequence is 17 residues long. The junction had 9 bases not matched to a gene; V was cut back by 1 base and J by 5 bases. The V gene's germline CDR1 is LNHNV and CDR2 YYDKDF (reference sequence). CDR3 in DNA: TGTGCCACCAGCAGAGGGGCGGCCGGGACAGGAAATGAAAAACTGTTTTTT. This translates into CATSRGAAGTGNEKLFF.

The chain carries TRBV7-6 and TRBJ2-5; a possible D gene is TRBD2 (7 bases). CDR1 SGHVS and CDR2 FNYEAQ come from the germline V gene. The CDR3 loop spans 15 amino acids. V gave up 5 bases and J gave up 5 bases, with 18 bases separating them. The CDR3 nucleotides read TGTGCCAGCAGCGACCAACGGGGGGCGGCGGAGACCCAGTACTTC. Its translation is CASSDQRGAAETQYF.

The rearrangement uses TRBV6-5 and TRBJ1-3; D uncertain. V shed 6 bases and J shed 4 bases, with 13 bases lying between them. The V gene's germline CDR1 is MNHEY and CDR2 SVGAGI. The CDR3 consists of 14 residues. Written as DNA, the CDR3 is TGTGCCAGCAGCCCCCGAGGGCGAGGAAACACCATATATTTT. This codes for CASSPRGRGNTIYF.

V is TRBV27 and J is TRBJ2-2, with 7 bases aligning to TRBD1. CDR1 is MNHEY and CDR2 is SMNVEV in the germline V gene (reference sequence). V shed 6 bases and J 6 bases; nucleotides not matched to a gene: 13. The CDR3 consists of 16 residues. The CDR3 region is CASRQGLDLAAGELFF. For the CDR3, the DNA is TGTGCCAGCAGACAGGGGTTAGACTTAGCCGCCGGGGAGCTGTTTTTT.